One and the same sample provided the 7 T cell receptor beta chains below, sequenced in a study of glioma-infiltrating T cells after dendritic cell vaccination. As to time point: after dendritic cell vaccination, including at tumor progression/relapse. Produced via immunoSEQ multiplex PCR; TCRdb's table is partial and in-frame only. The sample contains 98,000 or so clones, less than 90% of which appear only once. Source: blood, taken after dendritic cell vaccination. Source of these receptors: a human donor with glioblastoma.

The gene calls are TRBV19 and TRBJ2-2; TRBD1 agrees at 8 bases. CDR1 and CDR2 (germline): LNHDA, SQIVND (reference sequence). After removal of 6 bases from V and 2 bases from J, the junction contained 5 bases not matched to a gene. This CDR3 region has 15 residues. CDR3 coding DNA: TGTGCCAGTAGGGAGACAGGGGTCAACACCGGGGAGCTGTTTTTT. As protein: CASRETGVNTGELFF.

The genes are TRBV5-1 and TRBJ1-1; D unresolved. The CDR3 extends over 15 amino acids. Germline V lookup: CDR1 SGHRS, CDR2 YFSETQ. V was clipped by 1 base and J by 3 bases, with 13 bases between them. Here the CDR3 DNA reads TGCGCCAGCAGCTTGTTAGTCGGGTTGGACACTGAAGCTTTCTTT. It is translated as CASSLLVGLDTEAFF. Using reference TRBV5-1 and TRBJ1-1 for the parts outside the CDR3, the full variable domain is KAGVTQTPRYLIKTRGQQVTLSCSPISGHRSVSWYQQTPGQGLQFLFEYFSETQRNKGNFPGRFSGRQFSNSRSEMNVSTLELGDSALYLCASSLLVGLDTEAFFGQGTRLTVV.

The V gene is TRBV6-1, the J gene TRBJ1-1; D uncertain. The CDR3 is 13 amino acids. Germline V gives CDR1 MNHNS, CDR2 SASEGT. Trimming shortened V by 5 bases and J by 1 base, and 8 bases separated the two germline ends. The CDR3: CASSLQTNTEAFF. DNA of the CDR3: TGTGCCAGCAGTCTACAGACGAACACTGAAGCTTTCTTT.

The V and J genes are TRBV29-1 and TRBJ1-2, with D perhaps TRBD1 (6 bases). Trimming took 3 bases from V and 8 from J, leaving 10 bases between them. This CDR3 has 11 residues. Germline-derived CDR1 and CDR2 are SQVTM and ANQGSEA. CDR3 bases: TGCAGCGTTGAGCGGGGGCAGGGCTACACCTTC. Amino acids: CSVERGQGYTF. Full variable domain (outside the CDR3, taken from reference TRBV29-1 and TRBJ1-2): SAVISQKPSRDICQRGTSLTIQCQVDSQVTMMFWYRQQPGQSLTLIATANQGSEATYESGFVIDKFPISRPNLTFSTLTVSNMSPEDSSIYLCSVERGQGYTFGSGTRLTVV.

This clone was counted a few times. The chain joins TRBV10-3 to TRBJ1-1, with unresolved D. This CDR3 comprises 15 residues. Germline V gene sequence: CDR1 ENHRY, CDR2 SYGVKD. Trimming pared 3 bases from V and 4 bases from J, leaving 15 bases between. CDR3 sequence reads: CAISETLWEGTEAFF. In nucleotides, the CDR3 is TGTGCCATCAGTGAAACCCTTTGGGAGGGCACTGAAGCTTTCTTT.

The chain uses TRBV28 and TRBJ1-5; tentatively, D is TRBD1 (6 bases). V gave up 5 bases and J gave up 7 bases, with 15 bases separating them. Germline V gene sequence: CDR1 MDHEN, CDR2 SYDVKM. The CDR3 is 14 amino acids. The DNA for the CDR3 is TGTGCCAGCAGTGGAGGGGGGGCCAGGCAGCCCCAGCATTTT. Translation gives CASSGGGARQPQHF.

A single count supports this clone. The V call is TRBV18, the J call TRBJ1-2; D is possibly TRBD1 (6 bases). Trimming stripped 1 base from V and 8 bases from J, with 14 bases between. Per germline, CDR1 KGHSH and CDR2 LQKENI. The CDR3 is 14 residues long. CDR3 sequence (DNA): TGTGCCAGCTCACCACGGGAACAGGGAGAAGGCTACACCTTC. Translated, it gives CASSPREQGEGYTF. Looking up the rest from reference TRBV18 and TRBJ1-2 gives the full variable domain: NAGVMQNPRHLVRRRGQEARLRCSPMKGHSHVYWYRQLPEEGLKFMVYLQKENIIDESGMPKERFSAEFPKEGPSILRIQQVVRGDSAAYFCASSPREQGEGYTFGSGTRLTVV.